A single sample gave rise to the 4 T cell receptor beta chains below, sequenced in a study of T cells in women clearing cervical HPV infection. Produced via immunoSEQ multiplex PCR; TCRdb's table is partial and in-frame only. This sample's table has 10,000 to 15,000 clones. The sample comprised blood buffy coat. The receptors shown here come from a woman between 18 and 70 years old with a cervical HPV16 infection that either progressed to CIN3+ or cleared (not recorded which).

Concerning this clone itself: The observed sequence ends 3 residues before the CDR3 terminus, with the missing tail filled in from the germline J gene. The rearrangement joins TRBV12-3 or TRBV12-4 to TRBJ1-2; no firm D call. The CDR3 is 12 amino acids. The V and J ends lost 3 bases and 5 bases respectively, with 7 bases between them. The CDR3 DNA, read in part, is TGTGCCAGCAGTTTTGGCAGTTATGGC. This translates into CASSFGSYG. The entire CDR3 protein is CASSFGSYGYTF.

With respect to this clone: The read falls 3 residues short of the CDR3 end, and the missing part is taken from the germline J gene. The gene calls are TRBV20-1 and TRBJ1-2; 11 bases line up with TRBD1. Germline trimming cut 1 base from V and 4 bases from J; bases unmatched to any gene: 11. The CDR3 has 17 amino acids. Germline-derived CDR1 and CDR2 are DFQATT and SNEGSKA (reference sequence). The part of the CDR3 DNA that was read is TGCAGTGCTAGAGCCCCGGGACAGGGGGTGGGTGGCTATGGC. Encoded protein: CSARAPGQGVGGYG. The full CDR3 is CSARAPGQGVGGYGYTF.

Note on this clone: The read falls 3 residues short of the CDR3 end, and the missing part is taken from the germline J gene. V and J are TRBV24-1 and TRBJ2-3; a weak D match, TRBD2 (6 bases). Trimming stripped 5 bases from V and 3 bases from J, with 8 bases between. This CDR3 contains 13 residues. Germline CDR1 reads KGHDR; CDR2 reads SFDVKD. The CDR3 sequence is CATSAGGTDTQYF. The sequenced CDR3 bases are TGTGCCACCAGTGCTGGGGGGACAGATACG.

With respect to this clone: The read comes to an end 3 residues before the CDR3 does, leaving the germline J gene to fill in the end. V and J are TRBV7-6 and TRBJ2-2; TRBD1 might be the D (6 bases). This CDR3 is built from 14 residues. Trimming took 3 bases from V and 6 from J, leaving 11 bases between them. Germline-derived CDR1 and CDR2 are SGHVS and FNYEAQ. The covered CDR3 bases are TGTGCCAGCAGCTTGGGGGCGCAGGCCGGGGAG. It specifies CASSLGAQAGE. In full, the CDR3 is CASSLGAQAGELFF.